This TCR beta chain was retrieved from a study of T cell changes during pregnancy in multiple sclerosis. Germline CDR1 MNHEY, CDR2 SVGAGI. The V and J ends lost 4 bases and 4 bases, in that order; junction bases with no gene match: 8. The CDR3 spans 16 residues. Some clones are missing from TCRdb's copy, which holds only in-frame ones; the method was immunoSEQ multiplex PCR. The table records approximately 40,000 clones, around 90% of them present only once. The material was CD4+ T cells from peripheral blood mononuclear cells, obtained after pregnancy. The chain carries TRBV6-5 and TRBJ2-1; TRBD2 matches at 9 bases. The origin of this receptor is a female donor in good health, enrolled as a control in a pregnancy study. CDR3 in amino acids: CASSSRLAVIYNEQFF. The CDR3 nucleotides read TGTGCCAGCAGTTCCCGACTAGCGGTAATTTACAATGAGCAGTTCTTC.